Listed below are T cell receptor beta chains from one sample, sequenced in a study of post-analysis software for immune sequencing data. TCRdb used MiXCR to reprocess the PCR reads, holding one entry per CDR3 protein. Among approximately 660,000 distinct CDR3 sequences listed, roughly three fifths were seen once. Material for sequencing was blood. These TCRs come from a girl aged 2-10 years with multiple sclerosis. The CDR3 runs from the conserved cysteine through the conserved F or W. A D gene is named only where the DNA matches it firmly. Expanded clones get a size class; other rows say once, few or many, or leave the size out.

V,D,J,size,DNA,CDR3
TRBV9,-,TRBJ2-7,-,TGTGCCAGCAGCGCCCAGCCCCAGCGCTCCGAGCAGTACTTC,CASSAQPQRSEQYF
TRBV7-2,-,TRBJ1-4,-,TGTGCCAGCAGCTTAGCGTTACGCAGGGGAAGCGAAAAACTGTTTTTT,CASSLALRRGSEKLFF
TRBV3-1,-,TRBJ2-5,-,TGTGCCAGCAGCCAAGTTCGCGGGGTACAAGAGACCCAGTACTTC,CASSQVRGVQETQYF
TRBV6-5,TRBD1,TRBJ2-7,-,TGTGCCAGCAAGTACTCCCCGGGACAGGGGATATACTACGAGCAGTACTTC,CASKYSPGQGIYYEQYF
TRBV29-1,TRBD2,TRBJ2-7,-,TGCAGCTCAACTAGCGGGAGCTACAATGAGCAGTACTTC,CSSTSGSYNEQYF
TRBV15,TRBD2,TRBJ2-3,-,TGTGCCACCAGCAGAGGACTAGCGGGAGCCACAGATACGCAGTATTTT,CATSRGLAGATDTQYF
TRBV5-5,TRBD1,TRBJ1-1,few,TGTGCCAGCAGCAGCGGACAGGGAGAATGGGGCACTGAAGCTTTCTTT,CASSSGQGEWGTEAFF
TRBV5-5,TRBD2,TRBJ2-1,-,TGTGCCAGCAGCCCGAGCGGGGGACTCTACAATGAGCAGTTCTTC,CASSPSGGLYNEQFF
TRBV7-2,TRBD2,TRBJ2-1,-,TGTGCCAGCAGCTTAGACCCTAGCGGGGGGGCAAGGCAGTTCTTC,CASSLDPSGGARQFF
TRBV13,TRBD2,TRBJ2-7,-,TGTGCCAGCAGCTTTAACAGCGGGAGCTACGAGCAGTACTTC,CASSFNSGSYEQYF
TRBV6-2/TRBV6-3,-,TRBJ2-7,-,TGTGCCAGCAGTTACGGTTTTGGGGCATACGAGCAGTACTTC,CASSYGFGAYEQYF
TRBV10-3,TRBD1,TRBJ2-7,-,TGTGCCATCAGTGAGTCGAATAGGGACAGGTTGACCTACGAGCAGTACTTC,CAISESNRDRLTYEQYF
TRBV15,-,TRBJ1-2,few,TGTGCCACCAGCAGAGATGGAGAGTCCCCGGGGGGCTACACCTTC,CATSRDGESPGGYTF
TRBV6-6,-,TRBJ2-1,-,TGTGCCAGCAGCTCTCGTAGAAGCTCCTACAATGAGCAGTTCTTC,CASSSRRSSYNEQFF
TRBV12-3/TRBV12-4,-,TRBJ2-4,-,TGTGCCAGCAGTTTATGGGGAGCCGGCGGGAAAAACATTCAGTACTTC,CASSLWGAGGKNIQYF
TRBV3-1,TRBD2,TRBJ2-1,few,TGTGCCAGCAGCCTCGGGACTAGAGGCAATGAGCAGTTCTTC,CASSLGTRGNEQFF
TRBV5-1,TRBD2,TRBJ2-7,few,TGCGCCAGCAGGTCCGGGACTAGCGATCTCTACGAGCAGTACTTC,CASRSGTSDLYEQYF
TRBV5-1,-,TRBJ2-4,-,TGCGCCAGCAGCTTGGCGGACAGTACCAAAAACATTCAGTACTTC,CASSLADSTKNIQYF
TRBV29-1,-,TRBJ2-7,once,TGCAGTGCTCAACTTCCACAGGGCTACGAGCAGTACTTC,CSAQLPQGYEQYF
TRBV3-1,-,TRBJ2-1,-,TGTGCCAGCAGCCCAATCCCGGAACAGGGATACAATGAGCAGTTCTTC,CASSPIPEQGYNEQFF
TRBV9,TRBD1,TRBJ2-3,-,TGTGCCAGCAGCCTCCCTCGAGACAGGGGAAGAGATACGCAGTATTTT,CASSLPRDRGRDTQYF
TRBV12-3/TRBV12-4,TRBD1,TRBJ1-2,-,TGTGCCAGCAGGAATGGGACAGGGTACCTTCCTAACTATGGCTACACCTTC,CASRNGTGYLPNYGYTF
TRBV7-9,-,TRBJ2-7,-,TGTGCCAGCAGCTTGACCACTTACGAGCAGTACTTC,CASSLTTYEQYF
TRBV3-1,-,TRBJ1-2,few,TGTGCCAGCAGCCAAGATTCGGGGTGGGGTCATGGCTACACCTTC,CASSQDSGWGHGYTF
TRBV7-2,-,TRBJ2-3,-,TGTGCCAGCAGCTTAGTCGGGGGCCCACACACAGATACGCAGTATTTT,CASSLVGGPHTDTQYF
TRBV7-9,TRBD2,TRBJ2-7,-,TGTGCCAGCAGCTCCGAACGGGGGACTAGTTCCTACGAGCAGTACTTC,CASSSERGTSSYEQYF
TRBV19,TRBD1,TRBJ1-5,-,TGTGCCAGTAGTATCGGGGACAGGGTCGATCAGCCCCAGCATTTT,CASSIGDRVDQPQHF
TRBV4-2,TRBD1,TRBJ2-3,-,TGTGCCAGCATGCCCTCGGACAGGATGGGGACAGATACGCAGTATTTT,CASMPSDRMGTDTQYF
TRBV29-1,-,TRBJ2-5,-,TGCAGCGTTGAAGAGGGTATTCAGACCCAGTACTTC,CSVEEGIQTQYF